The entry below gives a single T cell receptor beta chain sequence along with its context. Its specificity is unknown. Produced via immunoSEQ multiplex PCR; TCRdb's table is partial and in-frame only. The sample has around 690,000 clones; roughly 91% are singletons. The data are from a study of shared clonotypes between healthy human individuals. Study observations and caveats: The study's rarefaction showed incomplete sorted-subset sequencing despite large depth.

Germline V gene sequence: CDR1 ENHRY, CDR2 SYGVKD. With 6 bases removed from V and 2 bases from J, the gap between germline ends came to 17 bases. The length of the CDR3 is 15 residues. The rearrangement links TRBV10-3 to TRBJ2-7; possibly TRBD1 or TRBD2 for D (5 bases each). The specimen sequenced was memory CD8+ T cells from PBMCs. Specified subset: CD45RO+ cells pooled with CCR7-negative TemRA cells. The TCR was taken from a man aged 18 to 30 in good health. Some clones in this sample may be carry-over from other donors' samples. Here the CDR3 DNA reads TGTGCCATCAGCGTCGGGACGCAGGGCACCTACGAGCAGTACTTC. It codes for CAISVGTQGTYEQYF.